The 10 T cell receptor beta chains in this list originate from one sample, sequenced in a study of beta chain features in type 1 diabetes. Notes on the study in general: Shortening of TCRB CDR3s, moderate but significant, appeared in all four CD4+ subsets of Type 1 diabetes patients.

What these receptors recognize is not known. The isolated RNA, all of it, was reverse transcribed, so expressed TCRB transcripts were what got sequenced. Measured with immunoSEQ multiplex PCR; TCRdb has only the in-frame clones, and not every one. The sample carries 20,000 to 25,000 clones, more than 65% recorded once. Sequencing was carried out using stem cell memory CD4+ T cells from blood. The receptors here all came from a woman between 40 and 55 years old with type 1 diabetes.

This chain links TRBV30 with TRBJ1-3; D is uncertain. The CDR3 runs 14 residues. V lost 4 bases and J lost 0, with 10 bases in between. Germline V gene lookup returns CDR1 GTSNPN and CDR2 SVGIG (reference sequence). CDR3 in amino acids: CAWTLSTSGNTIYF. The CDR3 coding sequence is TGTGCCTGGACACTATCTACCTCTGGAAACACCATATATTTT.

This clone was seen only once. A junction end diverges from the germline sequence, so it may reflect a read error. V and J are TRBV5-4 and TRBJ2-6; a weak D match, TRBD1 (6 bases). CDR3 length equals 17 residues. Germline V gives CDR1 SGHNT, CDR2 YYREEE (reference sequence). DNA of the CDR3: TGCGCCAGCAGCCAGAAGTACAGGGAAGCTGGGGCCAACGTCCTGACTTTC. Residues: CASSQKYREAGANVLTF.

This chain connects TRBV5-1 to TRBJ2-1; 7 nucleotides match TRBD2. Per germline, CDR1 SGHRS and CDR2 YFSETQ. The J segment lost 4 bases and the V segment lost 0 bases, leaving 7 bases of the junction unmatched. The CDR3 has 16 amino acids. CDR3 coding DNA: TGCGCCAGCAGCTTGGGCGCTGTCGGGGGGTACAATGAGCAGTTCTTC. Protein: CASSLGAVGGYNEQFF.

This clone was recorded a few times. The chain joins TRBV6-5 to TRBJ2-1; TRBD1 matches at 8 bases. CDR3 length: 14 amino acids. The V segment lost 0 bases and the J segment 9 bases; nucleotides outside the gene matches: 4. Germline CDR1 and CDR2: MNHEY and SVGAGI. CDR3 in amino acids: CASSYSVGQGEQFF. The CDR3 nucleotides read TGTGCCAGCAGTTACTCGGTAGGACAGGGTGAGCAGTTCTTC.

The rearrangement joins TRBV19 to TRBJ2-3, with D possibly TRBD2 on 6 matching bases. The V end was cut by 3 bases, the J end by 4 bases, with 8 bases between. Germline values: CDR1 LNHDA, CDR2 SQIVND (reference sequence). The CDR3 runs 13 residues. CDR3 DNA sequence: TGTGCCAGTAGTATGGAGGGCCCAGATACGCAGTATTTT. As protein: CASSMEGPDTQYF.

The V call is TRBV6-6, the J call TRBJ1-2; 7 bases map to TRBD1. The CDR3 extends over 13 amino acids. Trimming removed 1 base from V and 6 bases from J; junction bases left unmatched: 2. Germline V lookup: CDR1 MNHNY, CDR2 SVGAGI (reference sequence). The CDR3 is CASSYLTGNGYTF. CDR3 bases: TGTGCCAGCAGTTACTTGACAGGGAATGGCTACACCTTC.

The chain joins TRBV2 to TRBJ1-2; no firm D call. The CDR3 is 13 residues long. The ends were cut back, 3 bases at V and 5 bases at J, with 10 bases in the middle. Germline assignment: CDR1 SNHLY and CDR2 FYNNEI. CDR3 region: CASSDLKLYGYTF. CDR3 DNA: TGTGCCAGCAGTGACCTTAAACTATATGGCTACACCTTC.

The V gene is TRBV4-1, the J gene TRBJ2-1; 12 positions match TRBD2. The length of the CDR3 is 19 residues. Germline V CDR1 and CDR2: MGHRA, YSYEKL. With 2 bases clipped from V and 2 bases from J, the junction kept 10 bases outside the gene matches. This CDR3 reads CASSQLMTSGRPPYNEQFF. Written as DNA, the CDR3 is TGCGCCAGCAGCCAACTGATGACTAGCGGGAGACCTCCCTACAATGAGCAGTTCTTC.

This clone was detected a few times. This rearrangement joins TRBV7-2 to TRBJ1-1, with D hard to call. In germline, CDR1 is SGHTA, CDR2 FQGNSA. Trimming left V 5 bases short and J 0 bases short, with 4 bases between. The CDR3 covers 12 residues. The CDR3 sequence: CASSLLNTEAFF. CDR3 bases: TGTGCCAGCAGCCTTTTGAACACTGAAGCTTTCTTT.

In its sample, this clone was seen a few times. One end of the junction is discordant with germline, which a read error may explain. This chain links TRBV5-3 with TRBJ2-5; 10 positions match TRBD2. TRBV5-3 is an open reading frame, and its role is uncertain. This CDR3 comprises 15 residues. CDR3 in DNA: TGTGCCAGCAGCTTGATACTAGCGGGGATAGAGACCCAGTACTTC. This sequence encodes CASSLILAGIETQYF.